This T cell receptor (beta chain) was retrieved from a study of beta chain features in type 1 diabetes. Every bit of the isolated RNA underwent reverse transcription, so sequencing read expressed TCRB transcripts. Clones were sequenced by immunoSEQ multiplex PCR, and TCRdb holds only the in-frame ones, with some missing. The table includes roughly 180,000 clones, under 9.5% detected once. Staining for CD45RO/CCR7/CD25/CD127/CD95/CD27 allowed sorting of CD4+ naive, central memory, regulatory and stem cell-like memory cells. Germline V lookup: CDR1 MGHDK, CDR2 SYGVNS. The CDR3 extends over 14 amino acids. Trimming pared 5 bases from V and 4 bases from J, leaving 14 bases between. Notes on the study in general: High-TCR-expressing cells could be over-represented by cDNA sequencing. Moderate but significant shortening of TCRB CDR3s was recorded in all four CD4+ subsets from Type 1 diabetes patients.

This clone came up a few times. Its target is not known. The TCR sequence derives from a young man with type 1 diabetes. J is TRBJ1-2 and V is TRBV25-1; the D is unclear. Material for sequencing was central memory CD4+ T cells from blood. CDR3 residues: CASSPPGISYGYTF. The CDR3, as DNA: TGTGCCAGCAGTCCCCCGGGGATCAGCTATGGCTACACCTTC.